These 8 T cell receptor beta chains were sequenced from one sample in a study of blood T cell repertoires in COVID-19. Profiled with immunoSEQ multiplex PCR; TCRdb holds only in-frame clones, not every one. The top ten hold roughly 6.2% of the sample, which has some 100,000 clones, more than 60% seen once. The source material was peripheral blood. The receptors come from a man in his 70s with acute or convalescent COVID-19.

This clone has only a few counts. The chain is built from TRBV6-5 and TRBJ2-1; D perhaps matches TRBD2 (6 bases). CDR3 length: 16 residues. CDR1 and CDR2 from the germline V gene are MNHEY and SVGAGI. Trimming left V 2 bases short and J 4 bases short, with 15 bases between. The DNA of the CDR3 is TGTGCCAGCAGTTACCTAGGGCGGGGCCAATACAATGAGCAGTTCTTC. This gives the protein CASSYLGRGQYNEQFF.

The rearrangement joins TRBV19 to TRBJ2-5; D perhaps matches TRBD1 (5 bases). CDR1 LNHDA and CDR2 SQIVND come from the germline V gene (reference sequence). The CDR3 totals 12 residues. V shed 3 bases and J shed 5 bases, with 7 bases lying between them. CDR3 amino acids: CASSMGRETQYF. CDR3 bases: TGTGCCAGTAGTATGGGGCGGGAGACCCAGTACTTC.

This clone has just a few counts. CDR3 sequence: CASRPSRVSGVDTQYF. The CDR3 DNA reads as TGTGCCAGCAGACCCAGCAGGGTCTCGGGGGTGGATACGCAGTATTTT. J is TRBJ2-3 and V is TRBV3-1 (or the pseudogene TRBV3-2), with a weak D call TRBD2 (6 bases). The CDR3 totals 16 residues. V was pared by 6 bases and J by 6 bases, with 22 bases between. The germline gives CDR1 LGHDT, CDR2 YNNKEL (reference sequence).

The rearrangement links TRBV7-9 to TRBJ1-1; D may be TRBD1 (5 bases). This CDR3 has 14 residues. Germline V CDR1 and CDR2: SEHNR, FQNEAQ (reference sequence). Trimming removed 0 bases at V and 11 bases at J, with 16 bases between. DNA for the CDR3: TGTGCCAGCAGCTTAGCGCTTGGCACTAACAGGGCTTTCTTT. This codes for CASSLALGTNRAFF.

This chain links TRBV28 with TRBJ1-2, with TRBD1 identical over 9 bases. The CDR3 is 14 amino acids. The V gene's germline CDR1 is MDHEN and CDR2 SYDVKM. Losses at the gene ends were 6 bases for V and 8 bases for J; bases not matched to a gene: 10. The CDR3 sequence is CASSLLQGARGYTF. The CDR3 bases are TGTGCCAGCAGCCTGTTACAGGGGGCGCGGGGCTACACCTTC.

For the CDR3, the DNA is TGTGCCAGCAGAACAGGGGATCAGCCCCAGCATTTT. Amino acids: CASRTGDQPQHF. The chain joins TRBV27 to TRBJ1-5, with TRBD1 matching over 7 bases. V trimming: 6 bases; J trimming: 5 bases; junction bases outside the gene matches: 1. The length of the CDR3 is 12 residues. CDR1 and CDR2 (germline): MNHEY, SMNVEV (reference sequence).

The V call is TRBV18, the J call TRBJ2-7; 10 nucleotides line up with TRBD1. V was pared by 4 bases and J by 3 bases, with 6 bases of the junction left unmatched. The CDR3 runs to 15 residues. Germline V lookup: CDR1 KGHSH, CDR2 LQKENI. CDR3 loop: CASSRYGTGDYEQYF. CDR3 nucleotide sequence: TGTGCCAGCTCACGGTACGGGACAGGGGACTACGAGCAGTACTTC. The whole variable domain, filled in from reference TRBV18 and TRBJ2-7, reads NAGVMQNPRHLVRRRGQEARLRCSPMKGHSHVYWYRQLPEEGLKFMVYLQKENIIDESGMPKERFSAEFPKEGPSILRIQQVVRGDSAAYFCASSRYGTGDYEQYFGPGTRLTVT.

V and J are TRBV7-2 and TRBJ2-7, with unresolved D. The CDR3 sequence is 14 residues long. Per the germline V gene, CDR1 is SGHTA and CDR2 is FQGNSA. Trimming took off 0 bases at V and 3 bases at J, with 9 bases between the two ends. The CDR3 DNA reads TGTGCCAGCAGCTTAGCCTCTGCGGTCTACGAGCAGTACTTC. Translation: CASSLASAVYEQYF. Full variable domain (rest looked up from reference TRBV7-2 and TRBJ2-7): GAGVSQSPSNKVTEKGKDVELRCDPISGHTALYWYRQSLGQGLEFLIYFQGNSAPDKSGLPSDRFSAERTGGSVSTLTIQRTQQEDSAVYLCASSLASAVYEQYFGPGTRLTVT.